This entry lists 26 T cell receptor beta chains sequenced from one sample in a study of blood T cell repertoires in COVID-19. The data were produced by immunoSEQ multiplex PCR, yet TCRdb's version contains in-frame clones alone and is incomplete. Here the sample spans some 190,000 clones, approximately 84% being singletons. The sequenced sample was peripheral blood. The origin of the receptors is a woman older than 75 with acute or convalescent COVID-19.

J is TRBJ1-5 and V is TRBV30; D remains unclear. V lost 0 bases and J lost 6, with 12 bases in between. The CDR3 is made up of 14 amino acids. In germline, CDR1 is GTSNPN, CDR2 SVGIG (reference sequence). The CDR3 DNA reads TGTGCCTGGAGTGTACTGGAGATAAGTCAGCCCCAGCATTTT. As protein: CAWSVLEISQPQHF. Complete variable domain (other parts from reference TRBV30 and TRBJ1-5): SQTIHQWPATLVQPVGSPLSLECTVEGTSNPNLYWYRQAAGRGLQLLFYSVGIGQISSEVPQNLSASRPQDRQFILSSKKLLLSDSGFYLCAWSVLEISQPQHFGDGTRLSIL.

CDR3 region: CASSQGTGDRPLHF. The CDR3 DNA reads as TGTGCCAGCAGCCAAGGGACAGGGGATCGGCCCCTCCACTTT. V is TRBV7-9 and J is TRBJ1-6; TRBD1 agrees at 10 bases. The junction had 8 bases not matched to a gene; V was cut back by 5 bases and J by 13 bases. The germline V gene has CDR1 SEHNR and CDR2 FQNEAQ (reference sequence). The CDR3 has 14 residues.

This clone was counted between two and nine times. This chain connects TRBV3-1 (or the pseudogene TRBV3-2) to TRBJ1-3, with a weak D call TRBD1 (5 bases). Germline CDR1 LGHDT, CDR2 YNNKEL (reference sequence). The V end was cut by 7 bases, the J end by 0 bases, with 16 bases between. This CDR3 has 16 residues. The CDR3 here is CASTWGGLSSGNTIYF. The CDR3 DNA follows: TGTGCCAGCACCTGGGGGGGTCTGAGCTCTGGAAACACCATATATTTT.

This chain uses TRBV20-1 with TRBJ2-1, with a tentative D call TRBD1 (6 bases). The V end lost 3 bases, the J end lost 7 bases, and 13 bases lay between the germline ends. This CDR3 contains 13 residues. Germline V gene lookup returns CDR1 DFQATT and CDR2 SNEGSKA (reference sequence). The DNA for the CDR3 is TGCAGTGCTAGTGGGGGCCATGAGAATGAGCAGTTCTTC. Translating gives CSASGGHENEQFF.

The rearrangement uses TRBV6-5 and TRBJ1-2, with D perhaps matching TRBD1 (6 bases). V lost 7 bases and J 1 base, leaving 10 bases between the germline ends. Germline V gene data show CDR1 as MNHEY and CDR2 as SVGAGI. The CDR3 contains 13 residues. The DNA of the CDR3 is TGTGCCAGCACGGACAGTTTTAACTATGGCTACACCTTC. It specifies CASTDSFNYGYTF.

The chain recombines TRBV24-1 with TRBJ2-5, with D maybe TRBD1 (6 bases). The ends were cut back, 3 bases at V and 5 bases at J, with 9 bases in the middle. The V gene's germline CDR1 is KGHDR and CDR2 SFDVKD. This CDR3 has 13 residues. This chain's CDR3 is CATSDQGWETQYF. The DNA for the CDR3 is TGTGCCACCAGTGATCAGGGGTGGGAGACCCAGTACTTC.

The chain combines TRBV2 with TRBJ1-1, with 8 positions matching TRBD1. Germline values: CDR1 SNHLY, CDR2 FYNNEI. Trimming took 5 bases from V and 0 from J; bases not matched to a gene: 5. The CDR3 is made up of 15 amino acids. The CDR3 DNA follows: TGTGCCAGCAGTTTCCCACAGGGGGTGAACACTGAAGCTTTCTTT. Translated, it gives CASSFPQGVNTEAFF.

For the CDR3, the DNA is TGTGCCAGCAGTGGTACCGAGGCAGAGACCCAGTACTTC. Its translation: CASSGTEAETQYF. J is TRBJ2-5 and V is TRBV12-3 or TRBV12-4; D gene uncertain. This CDR3 is built from 13 residues. V was pared by 5 bases and J by 4 bases, with 11 bases between.

The CDR3 sequence is CAISRDSYTGELFF. The CDR3 nucleotides are TGTGCCATCAGTCGGGACTCCTACACCGGGGAGCTGTTTTTT. This chain links TRBV10-3 with TRBJ2-2; a weak D match, TRBD2 (6 bases). V was pared by 5 bases and J by 3 bases, with 10 bases between. The CDR3 extends over 14 amino acids. Germline CDR1 and CDR2: ENHRY and SYGVKD.

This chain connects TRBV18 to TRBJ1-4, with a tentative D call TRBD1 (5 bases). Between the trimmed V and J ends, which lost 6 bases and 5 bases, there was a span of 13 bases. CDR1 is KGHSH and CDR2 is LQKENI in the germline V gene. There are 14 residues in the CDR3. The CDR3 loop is CASSPGQSNEKLFF. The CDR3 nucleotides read TGTGCCAGCTCCCCAGGGCAGTCGAATGAAAAACTGTTTTTT.

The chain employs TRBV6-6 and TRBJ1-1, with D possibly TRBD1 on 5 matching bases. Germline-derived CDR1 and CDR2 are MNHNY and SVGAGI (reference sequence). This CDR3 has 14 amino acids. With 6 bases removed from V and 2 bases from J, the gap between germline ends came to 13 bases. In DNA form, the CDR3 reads TGTGCCAGCAGCTCCTCAGGGTTCAACACTGAAGCTTTCTTT. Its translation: CASSSSGFNTEAFF.

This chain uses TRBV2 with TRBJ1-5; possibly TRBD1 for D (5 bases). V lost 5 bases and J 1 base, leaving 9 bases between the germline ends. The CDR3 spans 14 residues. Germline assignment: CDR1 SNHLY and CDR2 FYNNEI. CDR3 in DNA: TGTGCCAGCAGTCCAACAGGAAGCAATCAGCCCCAGCATTTT. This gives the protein CASSPTGSNQPQHF.

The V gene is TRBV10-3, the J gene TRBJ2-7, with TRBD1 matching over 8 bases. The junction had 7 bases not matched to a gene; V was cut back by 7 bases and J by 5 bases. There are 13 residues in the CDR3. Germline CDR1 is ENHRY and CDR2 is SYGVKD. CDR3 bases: TGTGCCATCACCGGAGGACAGGGCCACGAGCAGTACTTC. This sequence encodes CAITGGQGHEQYF.

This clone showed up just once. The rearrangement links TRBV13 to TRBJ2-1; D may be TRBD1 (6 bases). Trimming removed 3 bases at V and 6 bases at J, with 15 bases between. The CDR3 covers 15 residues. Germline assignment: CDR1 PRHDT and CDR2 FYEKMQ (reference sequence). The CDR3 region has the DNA TGTGCCAGCAGCTTTGAGGCAGGGGCACCCAATGAGCAGTTCTTC. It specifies CASSFEAGAPNEQFF.

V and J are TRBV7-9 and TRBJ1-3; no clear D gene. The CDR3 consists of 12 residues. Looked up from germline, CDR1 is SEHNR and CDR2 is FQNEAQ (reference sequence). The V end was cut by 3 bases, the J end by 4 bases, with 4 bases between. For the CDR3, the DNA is TGTGCCAGCAGCTTGGGCGGAAACACCATATATTTT. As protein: CASSLGGNTIYF.

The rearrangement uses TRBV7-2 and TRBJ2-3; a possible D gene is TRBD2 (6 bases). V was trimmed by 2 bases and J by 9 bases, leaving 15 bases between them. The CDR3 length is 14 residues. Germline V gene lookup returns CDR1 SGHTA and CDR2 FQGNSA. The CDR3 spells CASSLRAGTGTQYF. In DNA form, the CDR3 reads TGTGCCAGCAGCTTAAGAGCGGGTACGGGGACGCAGTATTTT.

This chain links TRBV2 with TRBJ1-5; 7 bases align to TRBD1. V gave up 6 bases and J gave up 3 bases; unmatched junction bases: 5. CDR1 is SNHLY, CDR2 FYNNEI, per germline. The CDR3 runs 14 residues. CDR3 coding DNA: TGTGCCAGCAGCCTGACAGGGAACAATCAGCCCCAGCATTTT. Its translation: CASSLTGNNQPQHF.

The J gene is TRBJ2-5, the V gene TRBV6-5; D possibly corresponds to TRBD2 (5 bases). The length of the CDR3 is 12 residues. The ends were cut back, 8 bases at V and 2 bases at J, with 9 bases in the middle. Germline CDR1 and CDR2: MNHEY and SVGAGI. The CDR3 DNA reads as TGTGCCAGCGGAGGAGTACAAGAGACCCAGTACTTC. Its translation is CASGGVQETQYF.

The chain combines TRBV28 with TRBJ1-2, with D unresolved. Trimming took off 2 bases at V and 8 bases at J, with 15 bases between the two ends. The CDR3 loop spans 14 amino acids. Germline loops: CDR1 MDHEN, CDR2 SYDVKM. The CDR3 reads CASSLRGSLGGYTF. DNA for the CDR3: TGTGCCAGCAGTTTACGGGGAAGCCTGGGGGGCTACACCTTC.

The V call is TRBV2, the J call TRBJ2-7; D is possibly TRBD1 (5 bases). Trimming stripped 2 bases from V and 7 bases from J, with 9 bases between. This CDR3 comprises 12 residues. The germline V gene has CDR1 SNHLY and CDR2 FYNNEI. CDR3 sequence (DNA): TGTGCCAGCAGTGAACCAGGGTGGGAGCAGTACTTC. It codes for CASSEPGWEQYF.

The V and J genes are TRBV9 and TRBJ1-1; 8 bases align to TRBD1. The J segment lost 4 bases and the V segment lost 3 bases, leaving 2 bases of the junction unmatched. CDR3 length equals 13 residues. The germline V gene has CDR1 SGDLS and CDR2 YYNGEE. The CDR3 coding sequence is TGTGCCAGCAGCGACAGGGGGGGCACTGAAGCTTTCTTT. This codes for CASSDRGGTEAFF. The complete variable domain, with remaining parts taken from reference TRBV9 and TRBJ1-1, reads DSGVTQTPKHLITATGQRVTLRCSPRSGDLSVYWYQQSLDQGLQFLIQYYNGEERAKGNILERFSAQQFPDLHSELNLSSLELGDSALYFCASSDRGGTEAFFGQGTRLTVV.

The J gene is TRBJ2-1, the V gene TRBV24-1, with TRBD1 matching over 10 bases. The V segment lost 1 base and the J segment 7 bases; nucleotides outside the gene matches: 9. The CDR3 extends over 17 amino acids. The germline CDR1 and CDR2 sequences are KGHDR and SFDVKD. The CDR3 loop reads CATSDFRRQGAMNEQFF. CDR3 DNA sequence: TGTGCCACCAGTGATTTTCGGAGACAGGGGGCAATGAATGAGCAGTTCTTC.

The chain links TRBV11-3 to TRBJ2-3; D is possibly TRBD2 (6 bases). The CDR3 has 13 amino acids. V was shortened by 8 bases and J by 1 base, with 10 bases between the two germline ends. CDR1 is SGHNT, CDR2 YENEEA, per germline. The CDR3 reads CASGASGTDTQYF. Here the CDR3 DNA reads TGTGCCAGCGGGGCTAGCGGCACAGATACGCAGTATTTT. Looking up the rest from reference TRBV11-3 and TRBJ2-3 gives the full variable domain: EAGVVQSPRYKIIEKKQPVAFWCNPISGHNTLYWYLQNLGQGPELLIRYENEEAVDDSQLPKDRFSAERLKGVDSTLKIQPAELGDSAVYLCASGASGTDTQYFGPGTRLTVL.

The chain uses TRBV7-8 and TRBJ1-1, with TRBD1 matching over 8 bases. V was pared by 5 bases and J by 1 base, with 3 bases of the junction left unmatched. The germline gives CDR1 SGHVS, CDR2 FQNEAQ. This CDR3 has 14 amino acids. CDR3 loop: CASSIGQGNTEAFF. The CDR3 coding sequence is TGTGCCAGCAGCATCGGACAGGGGAACACTGAAGCTTTCTTT.

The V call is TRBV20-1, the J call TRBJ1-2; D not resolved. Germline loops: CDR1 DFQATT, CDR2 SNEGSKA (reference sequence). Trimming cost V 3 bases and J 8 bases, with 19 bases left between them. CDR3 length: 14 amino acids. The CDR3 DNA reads TGCAGTGCTAGTGTCTTAAGGGCGGGAGAAGGCTACACCTTC. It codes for CSASVLRAGEGYTF.

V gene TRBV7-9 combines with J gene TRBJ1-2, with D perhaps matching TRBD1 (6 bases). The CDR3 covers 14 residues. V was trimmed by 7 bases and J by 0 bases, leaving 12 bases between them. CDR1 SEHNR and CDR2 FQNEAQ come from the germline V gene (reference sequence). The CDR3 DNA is TGTGCCAGCATAGGGACAAGAGCTAACTATGGCTACACCTTC. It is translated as CASIGTRANYGYTF.